This TCR beta chain came from a study of blood T cells in healthy people across ages. Study results and limitations: When set beside aged donors, long-lived donors presented more naive CD4+ cells and higher diversity. With age, beta diversity per million T cells declined roughly linearly, significantly by 40.

Primers used in a second PCR of roughly 6 to 12 cycles were a sample-barcoded 5' primer and a J-beta primer mix. TCRdb called the 5' RACE reads again in MiXCR, with one record for every CDR3 protein. The table records about 1.4 million distinct CDR3 sequences, 45% to 70% of them present only once. CDR1 MGHRA and CDR2 YSYEKL come from the germline V gene. V was cut by 0 bases and J by 1 base, with 9 bases left in between. This CDR3 region has 15 residues. Details on this clonotype: Its specificity is not known.

Sequenced: blood. The clonotype originates from a man younger than 35 in good health. J is TRBJ2-5 and V is TRBV4-1; D remains unclear. The CDR3 nucleotides read TGCGCCAGCAGCCAAGAAGACGTGGTCCAAGAGACCCAGTACTTC. Translated, it gives CASSQEDVVQETQYF.